The present entry profiles one T cell receptor (beta chain) with its context. Antigen: not known. PCR primers comprised 60 Vbeta and 13 Jbeta primers. Sequenced by immunoSEQ multiplex PCR; TCRdb stores in-frame clones only, minus some. The table for this sample gives some 41,000 clones. These data originate in a study of cytomegalovirus exposure and HLA in healthy donors. Findings of the study overall: Some V segments could not be told apart, so they were left out, TRBV6-2 and TRBV6-3 among them. TCR sequences were mostly rare, though some public TCRs occurred in many donors.

V lost 5 bases and J 6 bases, leaving 10 bases between the germline ends. This CDR3 spans 12 amino acids. CDR1 and CDR2 from the germline V gene are KGHSH and LQKENI. The sample consisted of PBMCs. This chain joins TRBV18 and TRBJ1-1; D may be TRBD1 (5 bases). The sequence derives from a man between 25 and 39 years old in good health and CMV-seronegative. The CDR3 DNA follows: TGTGCCAGCTCATCGGACACGCCTGAAGCTTTCTTT. Translating gives CASSSDTPEAFF.